This record covers a single TCR beta chain. Profiling relied on immunoSEQ multiplex PCR, and the TCRdb table lists in-frame clones only, not all of them. Seen here are 1,500,000 or so clones, over 95% observed once, and the top ten hold approximately 1.1%. The record originates from a study of shared clonotypes between healthy human individuals. The CDR3 is 15 amino acids. Germline V gene lookup returns CDR1 SGHRS and CDR2 YFSETQ. The V end lost 3 bases, the J end lost 3 bases, and 15 bases lay between the germline ends. This sequence was found in a man aged 25 to 45 in good health. The specimen sequenced was naive CD4+ T cells sorted from blood. Documented subset: CD45RA+ positively selected. J is TRBJ1-1 and V is TRBV5-1; tentative D call: TRBD1 (5 bases). CDR3 nucleotide sequence: TGCGCCAGCAGCTCGCTTGAGGGGCAGCACACTGAAGCTTTCTTT. It translates to CASSSLEGQHTEAFF.